Listed here are 23 T cell receptor beta chains from one sample, sequenced in a study of cytomegalovirus exposure and HLA in healthy donors. PCR was performed using 60 Vbeta and 13 Jbeta primers. The table came from immunoSEQ multiplex PCR; TCRdb's copy has only in-frame clones and leaves some out. The sample consists of about 100,000 clones, about 74% of them appearing once. Sequences were obtained from PBMCs. The source of these receptors is a male donor in good health and CMV-seropositive.

The V gene is TRBV7-8, the J gene TRBJ2-2; TRBD2 aligns across 11 bases. V was clipped by 0 bases and J by 5 bases; unmatched bases: 2. The CDR3 sequence is 16 residues long. CDR1 is SGHVS, CDR2 FQNEAQ, per germline. Here the CDR3 reads CASSLARTSGTGELFF. The DNA for the CDR3 is TGTGCCAGCAGCTTAGCGAGGACTAGCGGGACCGGGGAGCTGTTTTTT.

This chain connects TRBV27 to TRBJ2-7; the D gene is possibly TRBD1 (6 bases). The V gene's germline CDR1 is MNHEY and CDR2 SMNVEV (reference sequence). Deletions cut 6 bases from V and 2 bases from J, with 17 bases between. This CDR3 comprises 15 residues. The CDR3 DNA sequence: TGTGCCAGCAGCTCTATACGGGACATCGCCTACGAGCAGTACTTC. Translating it yields CASSSIRDIAYEQYF.

CDR3: CAIEEEWGLGYTF. Written as DNA, the CDR3 is TGTGCCATCGAAGAGGAATGGGGGCTCGGCTACACCTTC. The V and J genes are TRBV10-3 and TRBJ1-2; perhaps TRBD1 as D (6 bases). CDR1 is ENHRY, CDR2 SYGVKD, per germline. With 8 bases removed from V and 8 bases from J, the gap between germline ends came to 18 bases. This CDR3 contains 13 residues.

The chain combines TRBV28 with TRBJ1-1; D unclear. The CDR3 extends over 14 amino acids. Trimming cost V 2 bases and J 0 bases, with 7 bases left between them. Looked up from germline, CDR1 is MDHEN and CDR2 is SYDVKM. This CDR3 is CASSLQLMNTEAFF. The CDR3 DNA follows: TGTGCCAGCAGTTTACAACTGATGAACACTGAAGCTTTCTTT.

V is TRBV6-6 and J is TRBJ2-7; TRBD1 is a possible D gene (6 bases). Germline lookup yields CDR1 MNHNY and CDR2 SVGAGI (reference sequence). This CDR3 comprises 14 residues. Deletions cut 7 bases from V and 6 bases from J, with 19 bases between. The CDR3 sequence is CASTLRLGAGEQYF. The CDR3 coding sequence is TGTGCCAGCACATTACGTTTGGGGGCAGGCGAGCAGTACTTC.

There are a few counts of this clone. V and J are TRBV6-1 and TRBJ1-1; no definite D call. The CDR3 sequence is 13 residues long. Germline CDR1 reads MNHNS; CDR2 reads SASEGT. The V end lost 1 base, the J end lost 3 bases, and 6 bases lay between the germline ends. CDR3 sequence (DNA): TGTGCCAGCAGTGAAGACAGTCACACTGAAGCTTTCTTT. Its translation is CASSEDSHTEAFF.

This chain joins TRBV4-3 and TRBJ1-4, with D possibly matching TRBD1 (5 bases). Trimming pared 1 base from V and 7 bases from J, leaving 13 bases between. Germline CDR1 is LGHNA and CDR2 is YSLEER. CDR3 length: 15 residues. The CDR3 DNA is TGCGCCAGCAGCCAAGCGCGGGGGAGGACTGAAAAACTGTTTTTT. Translation: CASSQARGRTEKLFF.

J is TRBJ2-2 and V is TRBV11-2, with 7 bases that match TRBD2. The CDR3 extends over 12 amino acids. Germline-derived CDR1 and CDR2 are SGHAT and FQNNGV. V trimming: 6 bases; J trimming: 6 bases; junction bases outside the gene matches: 1. CDR3 DNA: TGTGCCAGCAGGGCGGGAGCCGGGGAGCTGTTTTTT. Its translation: CASRAGAGELFF. Based on the CDR3 plus reference TRBV11-2 and TRBJ2-2, the full variable domain is EAGVAQSPRYKIIEKRQSVAFWCNPISGHATLYWYQQILGQGPKLLIQFQNNGVVDDSQLPKDRFSAERLKGVDSTLKIQPAKLEDSAVYLCASRAGAGELFFGEGSRLTVL.

This chain joins TRBV19 and TRBJ2-5; the D gene is possibly TRBD1 (6 bases). The CDR3 contains 15 residues. V gave up 9 bases and J gave up 10 bases, with 27 bases separating them. Germline CDR1 LNHDA, CDR2 SQIVND (reference sequence). The DNA of the CDR3 is TGTGCCAGCAGGAGACGACAGGACGGGTCGGAAATCCAGTACTTC. Translated, it gives CASRRRQDGSEIQYF.

The rearrangement uses TRBV14 and TRBJ2-5; D call uncertain. Judging by the DNA end, TRBJ2-7 fits better; the J call may be wrong. CDR1 and CDR2 (germline): SGHDN, FVKESK. This CDR3 comprises 11 residues. The CDR3 DNA reads TGTGCCAGCAGCCAAGGGTACGAGCAGTACTTC. This translates into CASSQGYEQYF.

A single count supports this clone. The chain has TRBV6-1 and TRBJ1-6; D is possibly TRBD1 (6 bases). Trimming cost V 1 base and J 7 bases, with 14 bases left between them. The germline V gene encodes CDR1 MNHNS and CDR2 SASEGT. The CDR3 has 16 amino acids. This CDR3 reads CASSEVYNRANSPLHF. Written as DNA, the CDR3 is TGTGCCAGCAGTGAAGTATACAACAGGGCCAATTCACCCCTCCACTTT.

Comments on this clone: A read error may account for a junction end that differs from germline. The V and J genes are TRBV7-9 and TRBJ1-4; TRBD1 is a possible D gene (6 bases). This CDR3 region has 16 residues. From germline, CDR1 is SEHNR and CDR2 FQNEAQ (reference sequence). Here the CDR3 DNA reads TGTTCCAGCAGCTTAGATAGGACAGTGTCACGGGAAAAACTGTTTTTT. Translated, it gives CSSSLDRTVSREKLFF.

The chain uses TRBV9 and TRBJ2-3; 8 bases map to TRBD2. CDR1 and CDR2 (germline): SGDLS, YYNGEE. The CDR3 length is 14 residues. V shed 4 bases and J 2 bases; nucleotides not matched to a gene: 3. The CDR3 DNA follows: TGTGCCAGCAGCCTGACTAGCGACACAGATACGCAGTATTTT. Encoded protein: CASSLTSDTDTQYF.

This chain links TRBV7-3 with TRBJ2-5; no reliable D call. V lost 5 bases, J lost 2 bases, and 9 bases lay in between. The CDR3 runs to 13 residues. Germline-derived CDR1 and CDR2 are SGHTA and FQGTGA. The CDR3 DNA is TGTGCCAGCAGCCCACAAGTACAAGAGACCCAGTACTTC. Translation: CASSPQVQETQYF.

V is TRBV6-5 and J is TRBJ1-3; D perhaps matches TRBD1 (5 bases). In germline, CDR1 is MNHEY, CDR2 SVGAGI. Trimming stripped 10 bases from V and 4 bases from J, with 14 bases between. The CDR3 is 13 residues long. The CDR3 nucleotides read TGTGCCACTCTTGGGGCAGGGGGAAACACCATATATTTT. Its translation: CATLGAGGNTIYF.

This clone was found once. The chain joins TRBV9 to TRBJ2-1; TRBD2 agrees at 8 bases. The CDR3 extends over 17 amino acids. V shed 2 bases, J shed 4 bases, and the junction held 11 bases outside the gene matches. Germline V gene lookup returns CDR1 SGDLS and CDR2 YYNGEE. Here the CDR3 reads CASSVAGRRGVYNEQFF. CDR3 DNA sequence: TGTGCCAGCAGCGTTGCTGGGCGGCGGGGGGTTTACAATGAGCAGTTCTTC. The full variable domain, rest sourced from reference TRBV9 and TRBJ2-1, is DSGVTQTPKHLITATGQRVTLRCSPRSGDLSVYWYQQSLDQGLQFLIQYYNGEERAKGNILERFSAQQFPDLHSELNLSSLELGDSALYFCASSVAGRRGVYNEQFFGPGTRLTVL.

This clone showed up just once. The same CDR3 also results from other DNA sequences found in this sample. The rearrangement uses TRBV19 and TRBJ2-5; TRBD1 matches at 9 bases. The CDR3 loop spans 17 amino acids. Germline trimming cut 4 bases from V and 3 bases from J; bases unmatched to any gene: 12. The germline V gene has CDR1 LNHDA and CDR2 SQIVND (reference sequence). CDR3 loop: CASSTTLSGQGKETQYF. The CDR3 DNA reads as TGTGCCAGTAGTACGACCTTGTCGGGACAGGGTAAAGAGACCCAGTACTTC.

This clone was counted once. The junction departs from germline at one end; a sequencing error may be responsible. This chain links TRBV7-9 with TRBJ2-1, with a possible D match to TRBD2 (6 bases). CDR3 length: 16 residues. Germline CDR1 reads SEHNR; CDR2 reads FQNEAQ (reference sequence). The CDR3 loop reads CSSSRLASSSYNEQFF. In DNA, the CDR3 is TGTTCCAGCAGCCGTCTAGCGTCGAGCTCCTACAATGAGCAGTTCTTC.

This clone was detected only once. The rearrangement links TRBV2 to TRBJ2-5, with 15 bases fitting TRBD2. This CDR3 comprises 17 residues. Germline V gives CDR1 SNHLY, CDR2 FYNNEI. Trimming cost V 1 base and J 5 bases; bases outside gene matches: 5. CDR3 protein: CASSEEWGLAGGETQYF. As DNA, the CDR3 is TGTGCCAGCAGTGAAGAATGGGGACTAGCGGGAGGCGAGACCCAGTACTTC.

This clone has only a few counts. The chain is built from TRBV10-3 and TRBJ2-7; D is perhaps TRBD2 (6 bases). The CDR3 sequence is 12 residues long. V shed 11 bases and J shed 2 bases, with 13 bases lying between them. Germline CDR1 reads ENHRY; CDR2 reads SYGVKD. CDR3 bases: TGTGCCGGCGGGATCAGTCCCTACGAGCAGTACTTC. Its protein product is CAGGISPYEQYF.

J is TRBJ2-1 and V is TRBV7-9; D uncertain. CDR1 is SEHNR and CDR2 is FQNEAQ in the germline V gene (reference sequence). The V and J ends lost 4 bases and 6 bases respectively, with 19 bases between them. The length of the CDR3 is 16 residues. The CDR3 loop is CASSSFLRAPTNEQFF. The CDR3 DNA follows: TGTGCCAGCAGCTCTTTTTTGAGAGCGCCTACCAATGAGCAGTTCTTC.

The chain carries TRBV19 and TRBJ2-3; 8 nucleotides line up with TRBD2. The ends lost 3 bases at V and 4 bases at J; junction bases unmatched: 6. CDR1 and CDR2 (germline): LNHDA, SQIVND (reference sequence). The CDR3 is 15 residues long. CDR3 in DNA: TGTGCCAGTAGTATGGGACTAGGGCTCGCAGATACGCAGTATTTT. Residues: CASSMGLGLADTQYF.

The chain has TRBV5-1 and TRBJ2-5; perhaps TRBD2 as D (5 bases). There are 17 residues in the CDR3. Germline V gene lookup returns CDR1 SGHRS and CDR2 YFSETQ. Trimming shortened V by 5 bases and J by 3 bases, and 23 bases separated the two germline ends. The CDR3 region has the DNA TGCGCCAGCAGTCTTGCGGGCCTGGGCAGCCTAGAAGAGACCCAGTACTTC. It encodes CASSLAGLGSLEETQYF.